This TCR beta chain comes out of a study of blood T cell repertoires in COVID-19 (dated by TCRdb to 2019 to 2021). As for the study more broadly: Samples covering the acute and convalescent phases of COVID-19 were provided by collaborators in the United States, Italy and Spain. The material from the prospective study consisted of cDNA or gDNA derived from T cells, B-cell-depleted T cells, or PBMCs. Deeply sampled blood TCRbeta repertoires from subjects exposed to, actively infected with, or recovered from COVID-19 were included in the dataset. The repertoires were released in a freely available public database meant as a resource for research on the immune response to SARS-CoV-2. The samples were drawn from two sources: the first 160 participants of the ongoing ImmuneRACE study, and approximately 1,300 subjects contributed by 6 global collaborators. A de-identified subject ID, COVID-19 status, age in years and sex were almost always included in the sample metadata. Where HLA class I and class II types were available, the types were taken from metadata supplied by the sample provider, not from assay-based typing. Study-wide conclusions, independent of this receptor: The quantity of clinical and demographic metadata differed by source and by participant and was supplied without curation.

Each collaborating institution followed its own protocols to collect whole blood in K2EDTA tubes. For TCRbeta analysis, collaborators shipped samples in one of three forms: frozen whole blood, isolated PBMCs, or DNA extracted from either of those sample types. The immunoSEQ Assay, a bias-controlled multiplex PCR, was used to amplify TCRbeta CDR3 regions from genomic DNA. The authors processed their data as follows. The number of nucleated cells in each sample was estimated from the amplification of reference gene primers within the assay. To quantify the absolute abundance of each unique TCRbeta CDR3 rearrangement, sequence reads were collapsed and filtered. For each sample, productive Simpson clonality was calculated as the square root of Simpson's diversity index over productive rearrangements. TCRdb holds this immuneACCESS table with in-frame rearrangements only. Some clones are missing; in checked studies, unresolved V genes explain under half, and the rest has no known cause. V, J and clone size were drawn from that table, and D and trimming were deduced from the DNA. This sample has 130,000 to 150,000 clones in its table, and 65% to 85% of those were observed once. The ten top clones hold 4.5% to 6% of the sample.

The CDR3, from cysteine to phenylalanine, totals 15 residues. Only the CDR3 region is kept as DNA, spanning 45 bases read in frame from base 1. V sheds 3 bases and J sheds 0 bases, leaving 9 bases between their ends. CDR1 and CDR2 were assigned from the germline V gene as MDHEN and SYDVKM. As concerns this clone: Its antigen is still unknown. It has no much larger one-base neighbor in the sample; base qualities were not kept.

The receptor was derived from a woman aged 45-59 years with acute or convalescent COVID-19. Input material: peripheral blood. The chain uses TRBV28 and TRBJ1-3, with no reliable assignment of the D segment. The DNA sequence is given as TGTGCCAGCAGTTTGGTAAGCGACTCTGGAAACACCATATATTTT. Its translation is CASSLVSDSGNTIYF. Here the CDR3 is joined to the reference TRBV28 and TRBJ1-3 genes, and the full variable domain is: DVKVTQSSRYLVKRTGEKVFLECVQDMDHENMFWYRQDPGLGLRLIYFSYDVKMKEKGDIPEGYSVSREKKERFSLILESASTNQTSMYLCASSLVSDSGNTIYFGEGSWLTVV.